The 11 T cell receptor beta chains in this list originate from one sample, sequenced in a study of T-cell reconstitution after alpha-beta-depleted transplantation in children. During its preparation, the TCRbeta library received unique molecular identifiers. MiXCR, run by TCRdb on the PCR reads, gives a single entry per CDR3 protein. The table has roughly 180,000 distinct CDR3 sequences, 14% to 15% seen once. Material: PBMCs from the stem cell graft donor, obtained from the stem cell graft. The source of these receptors is a human donor who donated a stem cell graft to a child with acute lymphoblastic leukemia.

This clonotype was recorded at least ten times. The chain uses TRBV5-1 and TRBJ2-1; D uncertain. V lost 0 bases and J lost 10, with 8 bases in between. Germline V gives CDR1 SGHRS, CDR2 YFSETQ. This CDR3 is 12 amino acids long. In nucleotides, the CDR3 is TGCGCCAGCAGCTTGGATAATGACGAGCAGTTCTTC. Its translation: CASSLDNDEQFF.

The chain is built from TRBV20-1 and TRBJ2-2, with a tentative D call TRBD2 (6 bases). This CDR3 has 14 residues. Trimming removed 6 bases at V and 0 bases at J, with 11 bases between. Germline CDR1 is DFQATT and CDR2 is SNEGSKA (reference sequence). This chain's CDR3 is CSAPSAPNTGELFF. The CDR3 DNA reads TGCAGTGCCCCTAGCGCCCCGAACACCGGGGAGCTGTTTTTT.

Worth noting for this clonotype: A much larger clone is a single base away; this may be a read error. The rearrangement uses TRBV5-1 and TRBJ1-1; a possible D gene is TRBD1 (5 bases). Per germline, CDR1 SGHRS and CDR2 YFSETQ. V lost 4 bases, J lost 5 bases, and 12 bases lay in between. CDR3 length: 13 residues. This chain's CDR3 is CASSAEEGTEAFF. In DNA form, the CDR3 reads TGCGCCAGCAGCGCGGAAGAGGGGACTGAAGCTTTCTTT.

The sample holds many counts of this clonotype. The V call is TRBV5-1, the J call TRBJ2-7; 7 nucleotides align to TRBD2. The CDR3 consists of 15 residues. The V and J ends lost 2 bases and 4 bases, in that order; junction bases with no gene match: 9. Germline lookup yields CDR1 SGHRS and CDR2 YFSETQ. The CDR3 region has the DNA TGCGCCAGCAGCTTCGGGGAGGGGTTGGTGTACGAGCAGTACTTC. Protein product: CASSFGEGLVYEQYF.

This clonotype was found many times. The chain combines TRBV7-2 with TRBJ2-1; 7 nucleotides line up with TRBD2. Germline V gene data show CDR1 as SGHTA and CDR2 as FQGNSA. The trim removed 5 bases at V and 8 bases at J, leaving 6 bases unmatched. The CDR3 covers 13 residues. CDR3 nucleotides: TGTGCCAGCAGCAAGGCTAGCGGATATGAGCAGTTCTTC. Translating it yields CASSKASGYEQFF. Full variable domain (remainder filled in from reference TRBV7-2 and TRBJ2-1): GAGVSQSPSNKVTEKGKDVELRCDPISGHTALYWYRQSLGQGLEFLIYFQGNSAPDKSGLPSDRFSAERTGGSVSTLTIQRTQQEDSAVYLCASSKASGYEQFFGPGTRLTVL.

This clonotype was seen many times. The V gene is TRBV29-1, the J gene TRBJ2-1; 7 bases agree with TRBD2. Per the germline V gene, CDR1 is SQVTM and CDR2 is ANQGSEA. V was clipped by 0 bases and J by 3 bases; unmatched bases: 5. The CDR3 sequence is 15 residues long. The CDR3 region is CSVEEAAGSYNEQFF. The CDR3 nucleotides are TGCAGCGTTGAAGAAGCAGCGGGAAGCTACAATGAGCAGTTCTTC.

The sample holds a few counts of this clonotype. The chain employs TRBV6-1 and TRBJ2-2, with 10 bases lining up with TRBD2. Trimming cost V 10 bases and J 8 bases; bases outside gene matches: 13. Germline values: CDR1 MNHNS, CDR2 SASEGT. This CDR3 contains 15 residues. In nucleotides, the CDR3 is TGTGCCACCACACATCTAGCGGGAGTCGGAGGGGAGCTGTTTTTT. Residues: CATTHLAGVGGELFF.

The chain joins TRBV29-1 to TRBJ2-1, with 13 bases matching TRBD2. Germline V gene sequence: CDR1 SQVTM, CDR2 ANQGSEA. J lost 1 base, V lost 7 bases, and 13 bases had no gene match. This CDR3 has 18 amino acids. The CDR3 reads CSGGLAGPPQASYNEQFF. CDR3 sequence (DNA): TGCAGCGGGGGACTAGCGGGACCCCCGCAAGCGTCCTACAATGAGCAGTTCTTC.

This clonotype was seen only a few times. The rearrangement uses TRBV25-1 and TRBJ2-3; 7 nucleotides align to TRBD2. The CDR3 totals 17 residues. V shed 4 bases and J 2 bases; nucleotides not matched to a gene: 12. CDR1 and CDR2 (germline): MGHDK, SYGVNS. Written as DNA, the CDR3 is TGTGCCAGCAGTGTTCCCTCCACCGGGAGGACCACAGATACGCAGTATTTT. The encoded protein is CASSVPSTGRTTDTQYF.

This clonotype has a count of ten or more. The rearrangement joins TRBV3-1 to TRBJ2-2; 12 bases are a match to TRBD2. Looked up from germline, CDR1 is LGHDT and CDR2 is YNNKEL (reference sequence). After removal of 3 bases from V and 4 bases from J, the junction contained 21 bases not matched to a gene. This CDR3 is 22 amino acids long. CDR3 in amino acids: CASSHPSRISVPSGRVTGELFF. CDR3 sequence (DNA): TGTGCCAGCAGCCACCCTTCCCGTATATCGGTGCCTAGCGGGAGGGTCACCGGGGAGCTGTTTTTT.

In this sample, this clonotype turned up many times. The V gene is TRBV20-1, the J gene TRBJ2-1, with D possibly matching TRBD1 (5 bases). This CDR3 spans 17 amino acids. CDR1 is DFQATT and CDR2 is SNEGSKA in the germline V gene (reference sequence). V gave up 3 bases and J gave up 2 bases, with 20 bases separating them. The CDR3 spells CSARGSEGAFTYNEQFF. DNA for the CDR3: TGCAGTGCTAGGGGGTCGGAAGGGGCCTTTACCTACAATGAGCAGTTCTTC.